This T cell receptor (beta chain) is drawn from a study of T cell repertoires in cytomegalovirus infection. Each CDR3 protein gets one entry after TCRdb re-called the reads with MiXCR. The data show approximately 990,000 distinct CDR3 sequences, roughly 31% seen once. From germline, CDR1 is SGHTA and CDR2 FQGNSA. With 5 bases removed from V and 4 bases from J, the gap between germline ends came to 14 bases. The CDR3 loop spans 14 amino acids. This clonotype was seen repeatedly, ten times or more. The antigen is unknown. The source is a human donor in good health (CMV status not recorded). Some clones in this sample may be carry-over from other donors' samples. The sequences come from cultured CD8+ T cells from PBMCs, collected from culture after CMV antigen stimulation. The V and J genes are TRBV7-2 and TRBJ2-5, with D possibly matching TRBD1 (8 bases). The CDR3, as DNA: TGTGCCAGCAGCCCGACAGGGGAGGGAGAGACCCAGTACTTC. Translated: CASSPTGEGETQYF.